These 4 T cell receptor beta chains share one sample of origin, sequenced in a study of blood T cell repertoires in COVID-19. TCRdb's table, derived via immunoSEQ multiplex PCR, lists solely in-frame clones and lacks some. The sample lists about 150,000 clones, less than 90% occurring once. Specimen: peripheral blood. The receptors originated from a woman aged 65 to 85 with acute or convalescent COVID-19.

The chain links TRBV5-5 to TRBJ1-2, with 7 bases aligning to TRBD1. Germline trimming cut 2 bases from V and 8 bases from J; bases unmatched to any gene: 6. This CDR3 spans 13 amino acids. Germline V gives CDR1 SGHKS, CDR2 YYEKEE (reference sequence). CDR3 in DNA: TGTGCCAGCAGCTTCAGGGGGAGTGAAGGCTACACCTTC. Encoded protein: CASSFRGSEGYTF.

The chain recombines TRBV5-6 with TRBJ2-2; TRBD2 agrees at 8 bases. The germline V gene has CDR1 SGHDT and CDR2 YYEEEE. After removal of 4 bases from V and 8 bases from J, the junction contained 13 bases not matched to a gene. The CDR3 extends over 16 amino acids. CDR3 loop: CASSPTTSEPRGELFF. CDR3 nucleotides: TGTGCCAGCAGCCCCACGACTAGCGAACCCCGGGGGGAGCTGTTTTTT.

The chain has TRBV6-6 and TRBJ1-3; no definite D call. The CDR3 runs to 15 residues. V lost 7 bases and J 0 bases, leaving 13 bases between the germline ends. Germline assignment: CDR1 MNHNY and CDR2 SVGAGI (reference sequence). The CDR3 DNA follows: TGTGCCAGCATCCCAAGCAGCGCCTCTGGAAACACCATATATTTT. It yields the protein CASIPSSASGNTIYF.

Remarks on this clone: Other DNA sequences in the same sample also yield this CDR3. The chain recombines TRBV6-5 with TRBJ1-1; TRBD1 matches at 7 bases. The germline V gene encodes CDR1 MNHEY and CDR2 SVGAGI. The CDR3 is 15 amino acids. Losses at the gene ends were 0 bases for V and 2 bases for J; bases not matched to a gene: 3. The CDR3 DNA is TGTGCCAGCAGTTACTCGAACAGGGGCAACACTGAAGCTTTCTTT. It yields the protein CASSYSNRGNTEAFF.